This TCR beta chain stems from a study of beta chain features in type 1 diabetes. Expressed TCRB transcripts got sequenced, as all isolated RNA was reverse transcribed. TCRdb's copy holds only in-frame clones and misses some; the assay was immunoSEQ multiplex PCR. The table records 200,000 to 300,000 clones, 55% to 70% of them present only once. The CDR3 length is 13 residues. Germline V gene lookup returns CDR1 GTSNPN and CDR2 SVGIG (reference sequence). The ends were cut back, 3 bases at V and 5 bases at J, with 13 bases in the middle. The receptor was isolated from a man under 40 in good health. J is TRBJ1-2 and V is TRBV30; D might be TRBD1 (5 bases). Sequencing was carried out using naive CD4+ T cells from blood. CDR3 region: CAWSAGRQYGYTF. DNA of the CDR3: TGTGCCTGGAGCGCGGGGCGGCAGTATGGCTACACCTTC.